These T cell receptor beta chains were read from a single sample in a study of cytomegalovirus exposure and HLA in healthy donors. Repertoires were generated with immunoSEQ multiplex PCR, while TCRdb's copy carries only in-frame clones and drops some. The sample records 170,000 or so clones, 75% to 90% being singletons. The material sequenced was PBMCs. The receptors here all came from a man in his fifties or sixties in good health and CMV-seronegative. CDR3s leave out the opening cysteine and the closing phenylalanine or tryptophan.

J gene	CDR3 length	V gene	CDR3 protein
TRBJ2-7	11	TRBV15	ATSRDRRGEQY
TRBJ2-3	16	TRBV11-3	ASSLDYGRQGPRDTQY
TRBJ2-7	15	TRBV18	ASSPVRFQAGLPEQY
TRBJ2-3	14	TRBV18	ASSQGAASGTGTQY
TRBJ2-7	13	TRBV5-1	ASSETAGQGNEQY
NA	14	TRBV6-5	ASSYPSGGNAYEQY
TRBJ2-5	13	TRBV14	ASSQEFPIQETQY
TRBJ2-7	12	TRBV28	ASRSGTVPYEQY
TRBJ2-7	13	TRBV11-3	ASSLGGGQADEQY
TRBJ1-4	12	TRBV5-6	ASSFLGDNEKLF
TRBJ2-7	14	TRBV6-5	ASSSPAGGVSYEQY
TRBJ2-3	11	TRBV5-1	ASSQTGDDTQY
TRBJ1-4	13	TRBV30	ALVPNRVQGEKLF
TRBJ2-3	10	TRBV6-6	ASSLAGNTQY
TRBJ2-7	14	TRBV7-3	ASSTRTSVDSYEQY
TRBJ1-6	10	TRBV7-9	ASSFGNSPLH
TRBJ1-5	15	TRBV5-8	ASRGGAGQYSNQPQH
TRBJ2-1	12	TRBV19	ASSKRREYNEQF
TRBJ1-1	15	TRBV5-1	ASSLNFAGSMNTEAF
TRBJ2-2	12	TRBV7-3	ASSAGRRPGELF
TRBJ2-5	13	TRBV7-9	ASSLWGQGWETQY
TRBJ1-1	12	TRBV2	ASSLRALNTEAF
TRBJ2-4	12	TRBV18	ASSPLDSQNIQY
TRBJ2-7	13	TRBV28	ASSPEERENYEQY
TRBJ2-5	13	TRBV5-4	ASSFRLAGGETQY
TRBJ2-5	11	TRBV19	ASSVQGLETQY
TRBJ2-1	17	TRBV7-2	ASSLGGLAGGGTYNEQF
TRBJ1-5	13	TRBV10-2	ASSVGALPNQPQH
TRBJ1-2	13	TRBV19	ASRSSGNRAYGYT
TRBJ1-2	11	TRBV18	ASSPQGKDGYT
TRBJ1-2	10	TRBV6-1	ASTTELYGYT
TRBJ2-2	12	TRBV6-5	ASRIQGDTGELF
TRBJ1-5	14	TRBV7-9	ASSWGQGKGNQPQH
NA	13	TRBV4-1	ASSAAQTTDYEQY
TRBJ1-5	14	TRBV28	ASSESGQGDNQPQH
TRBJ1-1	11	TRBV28	ASSSFLNTEAF
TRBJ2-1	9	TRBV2	ASSVGQGGF
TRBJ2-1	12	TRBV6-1	ASSELAGGRMEF
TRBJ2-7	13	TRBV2	ASTPGQAQLYEQY
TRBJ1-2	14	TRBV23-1	ASSQRAGADNYGYT
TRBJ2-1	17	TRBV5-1	AGSLVGLAGVRSYNEQF
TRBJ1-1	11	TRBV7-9	SSGPGWNAEAF
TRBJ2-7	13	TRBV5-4	ASSLSGQGNKKQY
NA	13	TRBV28	ASSFFRGSIYEQY
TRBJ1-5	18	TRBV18	ASSPRANDRARLSNQPQH
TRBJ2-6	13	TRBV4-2	ASSPRQAGANVLT
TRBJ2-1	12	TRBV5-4	ASSLAGIYNEQF
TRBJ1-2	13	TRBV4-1	ASSQWDRGHYGYT
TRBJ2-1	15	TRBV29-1	SATGTSGRGTYNEQF
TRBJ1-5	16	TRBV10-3	AISDPARGGSSDQPQH
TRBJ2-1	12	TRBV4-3	ASSSLQGSYEQF
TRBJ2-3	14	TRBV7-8	ASSLGPLAGTDTQY
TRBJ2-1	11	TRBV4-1	ASSQVVYNEQF
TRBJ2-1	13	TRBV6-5	ASSYSDKGRTEQF
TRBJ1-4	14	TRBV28	ASSLYRDSLDEKLF
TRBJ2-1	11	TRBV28	ASTSGIIDEQF
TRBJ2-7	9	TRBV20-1	SARGRYEQY